Following are 22 T cell receptor beta chains from one sample sequenced in a study of T cell repertoires in cytomegalovirus infection. MiXCR, run by TCRdb on the reads, gives a single entry per CDR3 protein. The sample lists 750,000 to 900,000 distinct CDR3 sequences, approximately 32% occurring once. The antigens of these receptors remain unknown. The sample was cultured CD8+ T cells from PBMCs, taken from culture after CMV antigen stimulation. These TCRs come from a human donor in good health (CMV status not recorded). Some clones in this sample may be carry-over from other donors' samples.

This clonotype was observed at least ten times. CDR3 coding DNA: TGTGCCAGCAGCCAAGCGGGCACTGAAGCTTTCTTT. Translated, it gives CASSQAGTEAFF. J is TRBJ1-1 and V is TRBV4-2; D remains ambiguous. The germline gives CDR1 LGHNA, CDR2 YNFKEQ. Trimming took 1 base from V and 4 from J, leaving 4 bases between them. CDR3 length: 12 residues.

In its sample, this clonotype was seen many times. V is TRBV7-2 and J is TRBJ1-6; the match to TRBD1 covers 8 bases. The CDR3 loop spans 18 amino acids. Germline CDR1 and CDR2: SGHTA and FQGNSA. Trimming removed 1 base from V and 5 bases from J; junction bases left unmatched: 10. CDR3 residues: CASSLGGRGPENNSPLHF. In nucleotides, the CDR3 is TGTGCCAGCAGCTTAGGAGGCAGGGGGCCGGAGAATAATTCACCCCTCCACTTT.

The rearrangement uses TRBV10-3 and TRBJ2-1; D possibly corresponds to TRBD2 (5 bases). CDR3 length equals 12 residues. Per germline, CDR1 ENHRY and CDR2 SYGVKD. V lost 6 bases, J lost 7 bases, and 10 bases lay in between. CDR3 sequence reads: CAIRIEGNEQFF. Here the CDR3 DNA reads TGTGCCATCAGAATTGAGGGAAATGAGCAGTTCTTC.

The sample holds a few counts of this clonotype. The chain couples TRBV19 to TRBJ2-3; 7 bases are a match to TRBD1. There are 14 residues in the CDR3. The V gene's germline CDR1 is LNHDA and CDR2 SQIVND (reference sequence). Trimming removed 5 bases from V and 6 bases from J; junction bases left unmatched: 8. DNA for the CDR3: TGTGCCAGTAGTGACAGGGCCTCGGGGGATACGCAGTATTTT. It is translated as CASSDRASGDTQYF.

The chain links TRBV9 to TRBJ2-3, with 8 bases fitting TRBD2. Germline V lookup: CDR1 SGDLS, CDR2 YYNGEE. V was clipped by 4 bases and J by 4 bases; unmatched bases: 14. This CDR3 has 17 amino acids. The CDR3 here is CASSPSAAGVSADTQYF. DNA of the CDR3: TGTGCCAGCAGCCCCAGTGCAGCGGGGGTGAGCGCAGATACGCAGTATTTT. Combining the CDR3 with reference TRBV9 and TRBJ2-3 gives the whole variable domain DSGVTQTPKHLITATGQRVTLRCSPRSGDLSVYWYQQSLDQGLQFLIQYYNGEERAKGNILERFSAQQFPDLHSELNLSSLELGDSALYFCASSPSAAGVSADTQYFGPGTRLTVL.

This clonotype was counted ten times or more. The V and J genes are TRBV7-2 and TRBJ2-7, with 12 positions matching TRBD2. The CDR3 consists of 15 residues. CDR1 is SGHTA and CDR2 is FQGNSA in the germline V gene. Trimming cost V 8 bases and J 5 bases; bases outside gene matches: 10. The CDR3 region has the DNA TGTGCCAGCGGATCTAGCGGGGGGGTTTTCCACGAGCAGTACTTC. Translating it yields CASGSSGGVFHEQYF.

V is TRBV12-3 or TRBV12-4 and J is TRBJ2-7; D possibly matches TRBD1 or TRBD2 (6 bases each). This CDR3 is built from 18 residues. With 5 bases removed from V and 6 bases from J, the gap between germline ends came to 29 bases. The CDR3 nucleotides read TGTGCCAGCAGTCCCCAGCCCTCTGGCGGCCTAAGGGGGGCCGAGCAGTACTTC. Translation gives CASSPQPSGGLRGAEQYF.

The table lists this clonotype with a few counts. The CDR3 loop is CASSLYGGPSTDTQYF. The CDR3 nucleotides read TGTGCCAGCAGTTTATATGGGGGCCCGAGCACAGATACGCAGTATTTT. The J gene is TRBJ2-3, the V gene TRBV27; weak D call: TRBD1 (6 bases). Germline V gene data show CDR1 as MNHEY and CDR2 as SMNVEV (reference sequence). This CDR3 has 16 amino acids. The ends were cut back, 1 base at V and 0 bases at J, with 11 bases in the middle.

A few counts support this clonotype. The chain couples TRBV7-9 to TRBJ2-7; 7 bases match TRBD1. Trimming took 5 bases from V and 6 from J; bases not matched to a gene: 7. Germline assignment: CDR1 SEHNR and CDR2 FQNEAQ (reference sequence). There are 13 residues in the CDR3. The CDR3 loop reads CASSAPDRTEQYV. CDR3 bases: TGTGCCAGCAGCGCGCCGGACAGGACCGAGCAGTACGTC.

This clonotype was found a few times. The chain recombines TRBV4-1 with TRBJ1-2, with TRBD1 identical over 9 bases. From germline, CDR1 is MGHRA and CDR2 YSYEKL. CDR3 length: 19 amino acids. V was clipped by 5 bases and J by 3 bases; unmatched bases: 19. CDR3 sequence reads: CASSSFRGQGSHQDYGYTF. Here the CDR3 DNA reads TGCGCCAGCAGCTCCTTCAGGGGACAGGGCTCTCACCAGGACTATGGCTACACCTTC.

This clonotype was seen many times. The chain combines TRBV29-1 with TRBJ2-1, with D perhaps matching TRBD1 (5 bases). The CDR3 is 11 residues long. Trimming left V 0 bases short and J 9 bases short, with 6 bases between. Germline V gene sequence: CDR1 SQVTM, CDR2 ANQGSEA. CDR3 residues: CSVEDQGEQFF. The CDR3 DNA follows: TGCAGCGTTGAAGATCAGGGTGAGCAGTTCTTC.

The table lists this clonotype with a few counts. This chain uses TRBV7-9 with TRBJ1-1; possibly TRBD1 for D (5 bases). Germline V gives CDR1 SEHNR, CDR2 FQNEAQ (reference sequence). The V end was cut by 1 base, the J end by 4 bases, with 10 bases between. This CDR3 region has 14 residues. CDR3 sequence (DNA): TGTGCCAGCAGCTTAGTAGAAAGGGGCACTGAAGCTTTCTTT. It codes for CASSLVERGTEAFF.

The rearrangement links TRBV5-1 to TRBJ2-2, with D maybe TRBD2 (5 bases). This CDR3 spans 14 amino acids. V lost 2 bases, J lost 7 bases, and 12 bases lay in between. In germline, CDR1 is SGHRS, CDR2 YFSETQ. CDR3 in amino acids: CASSFGVAGGELFF. CDR3 nucleotide sequence: TGCGCCAGCAGCTTCGGGGTCGCGGGCGGGGAGCTGTTTTTT.

The J gene is TRBJ2-5, the V gene TRBV5-6; D is unclear. V lost 2 bases and J lost 8, with 22 bases in between. The V gene's germline CDR1 is SGHDT and CDR2 YYEEEE. The CDR3 runs to 16 residues. The CDR3 region is CASSFRKGSLGKTQYF. The CDR3 region has the DNA TGTGCCAGCAGCTTTAGAAAGGGAAGTCTGGGAAAAACCCAGTACTTC.

In this sample, this clonotype turned up many times. V usage is TRBV5-8 and J usage is TRBJ2-5, with D perhaps TRBD1 (6 bases). Looked up from germline, CDR1 is SGHTS and CDR2 is YDEGEE. Between the trimmed V and J ends, which lost 1 base and 5 bases, there was a span of 9 bases. This CDR3 comprises 13 residues. The chain's CDR3 is CASSLRGIETQYF. CDR3 sequence (DNA): TGTGCCAGCAGCTTGAGGGGGATCGAGACCCAGTACTTC.

The V call is TRBV2, the J call TRBJ2-7; D call uncertain. This CDR3 region has 12 residues. The germline V and J ends were trimmed by 0 bases and 4 bases, with 4 bases remaining between them. CDR1 and CDR2 from the germline V gene are SNHLY and FYNNEI. Here the CDR3 reads CASSEALYEQYF. The CDR3 bases are TGTGCCAGCAGTGAAGCCCTTTACGAGCAGTACTTC.

The chain joins TRBV20-1 to TRBJ2-2; 8 bases map to TRBD2. CDR1 and CDR2 from the germline V gene are DFQATT and SNEGSKA (reference sequence). The ends lost 1 base at V and 3 bases at J; junction bases unmatched: 7. The CDR3 is 16 amino acids. For the CDR3, the DNA is TGCAGTGCTAGAGCAGATAGCGGGGCCTACACCGGGGAGCTGTTTTTT. Translating it yields CSARADSGAYTGELFF.

This clonotype came up a few times. V usage is TRBV7-9 and J usage is TRBJ2-3; no definite D call. V lost 1 base and J 3 bases, leaving 17 bases between the germline ends. This CDR3 has 17 residues. Germline CDR1 is SEHNR and CDR2 is FQNEAQ (reference sequence). CDR3 residues: CASSLGWAGLSTDTQYF. In nucleotides, the CDR3 is TGTGCCAGCAGCTTAGGGTGGGCCGGGTTGTCGACAGATACGCAGTATTTT. The full variable domain, completed using reference TRBV7-9 and TRBJ2-3, is DTGVSQNPRHKITKRGQNVTFRCDPISEHNRLYWYRQTLGQGPEFLTYFQNEAQLEKSRLLSDRFSAERPKGSFSTLEIQRTEQGDSAMYLCASSLGWAGLSTDTQYFGPGTRLTVL.

V and J are TRBV5-6 and TRBJ1-4; 7 positions agree with TRBD1. Germline CDR1 SGHDT, CDR2 YYEEEE. This CDR3 contains 16 residues. V lost 2 bases to trimming and J lost 6 bases; unmatched junction nucleotides: 10. The CDR3 is CASSLSQQGLYEKLFF. CDR3 coding DNA: TGTGCCAGCAGCTTAAGCCAACAGGGGTTATATGAAAAACTGTTTTTT.

The CDR3 protein is CATAEGSGGDEQFF. The CDR3 nucleotides read TGTGCCACCGCGGAAGGGAGCGGGGGGGACGAGCAGTTCTTC. The chain carries TRBV15 and TRBJ2-1; TRBD2 agrees at 10 bases. V shed 8 bases, J shed 10 bases, and the junction held 11 bases outside the gene matches. CDR3 length: 14 residues. Per the germline V gene, CDR1 is LNHNV and CDR2 is YYDKDF (reference sequence).

This chain uses TRBV27 with TRBJ2-1; TRBD2 matches 15 bases. With V trimmed by 6 bases and J by 7 bases, 10 bases remained unmatched. Germline values: CDR1 MNHEY, CDR2 SMNVEV (reference sequence). This CDR3 spans 17 amino acids. The DNA of the CDR3 is TGTGCCAGCAGCCTCGGGACTAGCGGGGGGTTGAGTAATGAGCAGTTCTTC. Translation gives CASSLGTSGGLSNEQFF.

This clonotype was detected a few times. This chain joins TRBV6-6 and TRBJ1-1; D is unresolved. Germline CDR1 MNHNY, CDR2 SVGAGI (reference sequence). The CDR3 extends over 13 amino acids. Trimming stripped 6 bases from V and 5 bases from J, with 13 bases between. CDR3 loop: CASRWFGGTEAFF. CDR3 bases: TGTGCCAGCAGGTGGTTTGGAGGAACTGAAGCTTTCTTT.